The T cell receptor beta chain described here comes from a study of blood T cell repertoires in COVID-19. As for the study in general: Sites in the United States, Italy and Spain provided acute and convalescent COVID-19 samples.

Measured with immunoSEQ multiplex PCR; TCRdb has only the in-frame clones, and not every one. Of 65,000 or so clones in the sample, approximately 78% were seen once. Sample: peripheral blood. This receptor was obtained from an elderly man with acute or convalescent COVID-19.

CDR3: CAISETGGPETQYF. CDR3 in DNA: TGTGCCATCAGTGAGACAGGGGGCCCGGAGACCCAGTACTTC. The genes are TRBV10-3 and TRBJ2-5, with 9 bases identical to TRBD1. Germline V gives CDR1 ENHRY, CDR2 SYGVKD. J gave up 5 bases and V 2 bases, and 3 bases lay outside the gene matches. The CDR3 extends over 14 amino acids.